Listed below are T cell receptor beta chains from one sample, sequenced in a study of control samples from healthy donors and cancer patients. Sequencing used immunoSEQ multiplex PCR; TCRdb keeps in-frame clones, though not all of them. The repertoire holds roughly 100,000 clones, around four fifths seen once, with approximately 13% in the top ten. Sequencing was carried out using blood. Source of these receptors: a woman aged 50 to 60 in good health. CDR3s include the opening cysteine and the closing phenylalanine or tryptophan. The D gene is left open where the match is weak. Clone size appears in some rows only: once, few, many, or a class for an expanded clone.

d_gene,abundance,len,j_gene,v_gene,CDR3aa,CDR3nt
NA,NA,12,TRBJ2-3,TRBV29-1,CSVQGASDTQYF,TGCAGCGTGCAGGGAGCCTCAGATACGCAGTATTTT
NA,NA,16,TRBJ1-1,TRBV6-6,CASYLWYGEWDTEAFF,TGTGCCAGCTACCTCTGGTATGGGGAATGGGACACTGAAGCTTTCTTT
NA,NA,13,TRBJ2-1,TRBV24-1,CATSGTIYNEQFF,TGTGCCACCAGCGGGACAATCTACAATGAGCAGTTCTTC
TRBD1,NA,16,TRBJ2-7,TRBV15,CATSRDKAGGFYEQYF,TGTGCCACCAGCAGAGATAAAGCAGGGGGCTTCTACGAGCAGTACTTC
TRBD1,few,19,TRBJ2-3,TRBV27,CASSLSIPDRGTTTDTQYF,TGTGCCAGCAGTTTATCGATCCCAGACAGGGGGACAACGACAGATACGCAGTATTTT
NA,few,14,TRBJ1-2,TRBV6-1,CASSEGTTTYGYTF,TGTGCCAGCAGTGAAGGGACCACCACATATGGCTACACCTTC
NA,NA,14,TRBJ2-7,TRBV9,CASSVRSSSYEQYF,TGTGCCAGCAGCGTACGATCGAGCTCCTACGAGCAGTACTTC
TRBD2,NA,15,TRBJ2-1,TRBV9,CASSVVAGFYNEQFF,TGTGCCAGCAGCGTAGTAGCGGGCTTTTACAATGAGCAGTTCTTC
NA,NA,16,TRBJ2-7,TRBV4-2,CASSQGTAVSSYEQYF,TGTGCCAGCAGCCAAGGAACAGCGGTCAGCTCCTACGAGCAGTACTTC
TRBD1,few,16,TRBJ1-4,TRBV5-6,CASGEGGTGLNEKLFF,TGTGCCAGCGGAGAAGGTGGGACAGGACTTAATGAAAAACTGTTTTTT
NA,NA,15,TRBJ1-1,TRBV27,CASSLIPQGSTEAFF,TGTGCCAGCAGTCTTATTCCTCAGGGGAGCACTGAAGCTTTCTTT
TRBD1,NA,14,TRBJ2-5,TRBV7-6,CASSLGQGMETQYF,TGTGCCAGCAGCTTAGGACAGGGGATGGAGACCCAGTACTTC
NA,NA,15,TRBJ1-1,TRBV5-4,CASSSSGGRDTEAFF,TGTGCCAGCAGCTCGTCCGGGGGTCGGGACACTGAAGCTTTCTTT
TRBD2,NA,16,TRBJ2-1,TRBV27,CASSRDVAGGPGEQFF,TGTGCCAGCAGCCGAGATGTGGCGGGGGGGCCGGGTGAGCAGTTCTTC
NA,NA,13,TRBJ2-3,TRBV3-1/TRBV3-2,CASSAGAVDTQYF,TGTGCCAGCAGCGCCGGGGCAGTGGATACGCAGTATTTT
NA,NA,12,TRBJ1-2,TRBV28,CASREQTHGYTF,TGTGCCAGCAGAGAACAGACACATGGCTACACCTTC
NA,NA,12,TRBJ2-1,TRBV19,CASSTRFNEQFF,TGTGCCAGTAGTACCAGGTTCAATGAGCAGTTCTTC
TRBD2,NA,15,TRBJ2-7,TRBV11-2,CASSPVGGVTYEQYF,TGTGCCAGCAGCCCAGTGGGGGGGGTAACCTACGAGCAGTACTTC
NA,NA,12,TRBJ1-6,TRBV7-9,CASSFPESPLHF,TGTGCCAGCAGCTTTCCCGAATCACCCCTCCACTTT
NA,NA,11,TRBJ2-5,TRBV20-1,CSARDGETQYF,TGCAGTGCTAGAGACGGGGAGACCCAGTACTTC
NA,NA,15,TRBJ2-5,TRBV3-1/TRBV3-2,CASSQDGQGQKTQYF,TGTGCCAGCAGCCAAGATGGCCAGGGTCAGAAGACCCAGTACTTC
TRBD1,NA,15,TRBJ2-3,TRBV6-4,CASSSGTGRSDTQYF,TGTGCCAGCAGCTCCGGGACAGGGAGATCAGATACGCAGTATTTT
NA,NA,13,TRBJ1-1,TRBV30,CACPGKGDTEAFF,TGTGCCTGCCCGGGCAAGGGGGACACTGAAGCTTTCTTT
TRBD2,NA,17,TRBJ2-3,TRBV27,CASSPRTSGDYTDTQYF,TGTGCCAGCAGTCCCCGGACTAGCGGGGACTACACAGATACGCAGTATTTT
TRBD1,NA,18,TRBJ2-3,TRBV7-3,CASSLGQVAHGRTDTQYF,TGTGCCAGCAGCTTGGGACAGGTCGCACATGGGCGCACAGATACGCAGTATTTT
NA,NA,13,TRBJ1-5,TRBV19,CASSIGFNQPQHF,TGTGCCAGTAGTATAGGGTTCAATCAGCCCCAGCATTTT
NA,NA,15,TRBJ1-3,TRBV7-2,CASSLYMVSGNTIYF,TGTGCCAGCAGCTTATACATGGTCTCTGGAAACACCATATATTTT
NA,once,12,TRBJ2-2,TRBV10-3,CAISEGIEELFF,TGTGCCATCAGTGAGGGGATTGAGGAGCTGTTTTTT
NA,NA,15,TRBJ2-6,TRBV5-1,CASSLGSSGANVLTF,TGCGCCAGCAGCTTAGGGAGCTCTGGGGCCAACGTCCTGACTTTC
TRBD1,NA,15,TRBJ1-1,TRBV11-2,CASSFPRTGAPEAFF,TGTGCCAGCAGCTTTCCCAGGACAGGGGCCCCTGAAGCTTTCTTT
TRBD2,NA,15,TRBJ2-5,TRBV3-1/TRBV3-2,CASSQDLASGETQYF,TGTGCCAGCAGCCAAGATCTGGCTAGCGGCGAGACCCAGTACTTC
NA,many,16,TRBJ1-2,TRBV28,CASSSPAGGFLYGYTF,TGTGCCAGCAGTTCCCCCGCGGGGGGGTTCCTTTATGGCTACACCTTC
TRBD1,NA,15,TRBJ1-4,TRBV11-3,CASSATGTGSEKLFF,TGTGCCAGCAGCGCAACCGGGACAGGTTCGGAGAAACTGTTTTTT
NA,NA,12,TRBJ1-1,TRBV19,CASKQVNTEAFF,TGTGCCAGTAAACAGGTGAACACTGAAGCTTTCTTT
TRBD1,NA,15,TRBJ2-1,TRBV6-6,CASIDSGQGYAEQFF,TGTGCCAGCATCGACTCGGGACAGGGATACGCTGAGCAGTTCTTC
NA,NA,17,TRBJ1-4,TRBV11-2,CASTTLLGRPGKGKLFF,TGTGCCAGCACCACCCTTCTAGGCCGACCGGGCAAGGGGAAACTGTTTTTT
NA,once,18,TRBJ1-2,TRBV7-9,CASSPRQPWGNWNYGYTF,TGTGCCAGCAGCCCCCGCCAGCCGTGGGGCAATTGGAACTATGGCTACACCTTC
NA,NA,16,TRBJ1-6,TRBV19,CASSPAPGSSNSPLHF,TGTGCCAGTAGTCCCGCCCCAGGGAGTTCCAATTCACCCCTCCACTTT
NA,few,15,TRBJ1-5,TRBV13,CASSLGQNSNQPQHF,TGTGCCAGCAGCTTAGGCCAGAATAGCAATCAGCCCCAGCATTTT
NA,NA,15,TRBJ2-5,TRBV6-6,CASSQNSGAWETQYF,TGTGCCAGCAGCCAAAATTCAGGGGCGTGGGAGACCCAGTACTTC
NA,NA,17,TRBJ1-3,TRBV9,CASSVGHRSGVGNTIYF,TGTGCCAGCAGCGTAGGCCATAGGTCAGGGGTCGGAAACACCATATATTTT
NA,NA,15,TRBJ2-3,TRBV6-1,CASSESESSTDTQYF,TGTGCCAGCAGTGAATCGGAGTCAAGCACAGATACGCAGTATTTT
NA,NA,15,TRBJ1-1,TRBV6-5,CASSYFSGTNTEAFF,TGTGCCAGCAGTTACTTCTCGGGTACTAACACTGAAGCTTTCTTT
NA,NA,16,TRBJ2-7,TRBV11-2,CASSFRNRLDTYEQYF,TGTGCCAGCAGCTTCAGAAACAGGTTAGACACCTACGAGCAGTACTTC
NA,NA,16,TRBJ1-3,TRBV4-3,CASSQSPGNSGNTIYF,TGCGCCAGCAGCCAAAGCCCGGGGAACTCTGGAAACACCATATATTTT
NA,NA,12,TRBJ1-2,TRBV5-6,CASSPKAYGYTF,TGTGCCAGCAGCCCGAAGGCCTATGGCTACACCTTC
NA,once,13,TRBJ1-6,TRBV11-2,CASSLGSGSPLHF,TGTGCCAGCAGCTTAGGTAGTGGTTCACCCCTCCACTTT
NA,NA,13,TRBJ1-2,TRBV27,CASSVGQGSGYTF,TGTGCCAGCAGTGTCGGTCAGGGGAGTGGCTACACCTTC
TRBD1,NA,16,TRBJ1-5,TRBV19,CASSSPRDRGGQPQHF,TGTGCCAGTAGTTCCCCCCGGGACAGGGGAGGTCAGCCCCAGCATTTT
NA,NA,12,TRBJ2-3,TRBV5-1,CASSLESDTQYF,TGCGCCAGCAGCTTGGAGTCAGATACGCAGTATTTT
NA,NA,16,TRBJ1-3,TRBV7-2,CASSKLGRDLENTIYF,TGTGCCAGTAGCAAACTAGGACGGGACTTGGAAAACACCATATATTTT
NA,NA,16,TRBJ1-1,TRBV2,CASSETGTGMNTEAFF,TGTGCCAGCAGTGAAACGGGTACAGGCATGAACACTGAAGCTTTCTTT
NA,NA,14,TRBJ1-1,TRBV6-5,CASSYRQVLTEAFF,TGTGCCAGCAGTTACAGGCAAGTCCTTACTGAAGCTTTCTTT
NA,NA,14,TRBJ1-5,TRBV9,CASSVGGYNQPQHF,TGTGCCAGCAGCGTAGGGGGGTACAATCAGCCCCAGCATTTT